The next 28 T cell receptor beta chains were all read from a single sample in a study of identical twins. MiXCR, applied by TCRdb to the 5' RACE reads, yields one record per CDR3 protein. There are roughly 720,000 distinct CDR3 sequences in the sample; 15% to 20% occur only once, and about 12% lies in the top ten. The data also belong to a second study, concerning T cells expressing NK-cell markers.

Input material: PBMCs. Receptors were obtained from a woman aged 18-29 years in good health.

This clonotype was recorded a few times. V gene TRBV5-1 combines with J gene TRBJ2-1, with 9 bases lining up with TRBD2. The CDR3 has 16 amino acids. Germline CDR1 and CDR2: SGHRS and YFSETQ. Losses at the gene ends were 0 bases for V and 5 bases for J; bases not matched to a gene: 6. The DNA for the CDR3 is TGCGCCAGCAGCTTGGCTCGTCTAGCGGGAAACAATGAGCAGTTCTTC. Amino acid sequence: CASSLARLAGNNEQFF.

This clonotype was recorded a few times. The rearrangement joins TRBV7-9 to TRBJ2-7; D is undetermined. The CDR3 loop spans 14 amino acids. V was clipped by 2 bases and J by 6 bases, with 14 bases between them. CDR1 SEHNR and CDR2 FQNEAQ come from the germline V gene (reference sequence). CDR3 loop: CASSLSPGSAEQYF. CDR3 bases: TGTGCCAGCAGCTTAAGTCCCGGGTCTGCCGAGCAGTACTTC.

This clonotype was picked up a small number of times. V and J are TRBV7-2 and TRBJ2-2; TRBD1 matches 7 bases. CDR3 size: 15 residues. Germline V lookup: CDR1 SGHTA, CDR2 FQGNSA. Trimming took 7 bases from V and 0 from J; bases not matched to a gene: 5. The CDR3 protein is CASTTGTANTGELFF. The DNA for the CDR3 is TGTGCCAGCACCACCGGGACAGCGAACACCGGGGAGCTGTTTTTT.

The V call is TRBV3-1, the J call TRBJ1-1; D is unclear. Trimming cost V 9 bases and J 3 bases, with 11 bases left between them. This CDR3 has 12 amino acids. Germline CDR1 and CDR2: LGHDT and YNNKEL (reference sequence). This CDR3 is CARWPPDTEAFF. Here the CDR3 DNA reads TGTGCCAGATGGCCGCCCGACACTGAAGCTTTCTTT.

This chain links TRBV7-8 with TRBJ2-3, with a weak D call TRBD2 (7 bases). This CDR3 has 16 amino acids. CDR1 is SGHVS and CDR2 is FQNEAQ in the germline V gene. The V end was cut by 8 bases, the J end by 8 bases, with 26 bases between. The CDR3 DNA reads as TGTGCCAGCGGCCCGGGGCGGGGGCTAACCACAAGTACGCAGTATTTT. Translating it yields CASGPGRGLTTSTQYF.

This clonotype was found a few times. This chain connects TRBV6-1 to TRBJ2-2; D might be TRBD2 (5 bases). This CDR3 is built from 18 residues. CDR1 and CDR2 from the germline V gene are MNHNS and SASEGT. V was cut by 0 bases and J by 3 bases, with 17 bases left in between. CDR3 loop: CASSEALGSYGDTGELFF. Written as DNA, the CDR3 is TGTGCCAGCAGTGAAGCGCTGGGGAGTTACGGTGACACCGGGGAGCTGTTTTTT.

This clonotype appeared many times. The V and J genes are TRBV20-1 and TRBJ1-1; possibly TRBD1 for D (5 bases). Looked up from germline, CDR1 is DFQATT and CDR2 is SNEGSKA (reference sequence). The CDR3 runs 13 residues. The V and J ends lost 4 bases and 4 bases respectively, with 13 bases between them. For the CDR3, the DNA is TGCAGTGCTATCCCTGACAGCCGCACTGAAGCTTTCTTT. It yields the protein CSAIPDSRTEAFF.

The sample holds many counts of this clonotype. The chain couples TRBV20-1 to TRBJ2-5; tentatively, D is TRBD2 (5 bases). The CDR3 runs to 12 residues. The germline CDR1 and CDR2 sequences are DFQATT and SNEGSKA (reference sequence). Trimming stripped 1 base from V and 9 bases from J, with 12 bases between. The CDR3 region is CSARGEIRPQYF. For the CDR3, the DNA is TGCAGTGCTAGAGGGGAGATTAGGCCCCAGTACTTC.

This clonotype was recorded a few times. The chain carries TRBV10-3 and TRBJ2-1; 10 positions match TRBD1. Germline CDR1 and CDR2: ENHRY and SYGVKD. The CDR3 is 15 amino acids. V shed 3 bases and J 5 bases; nucleotides not matched to a gene: 4. The CDR3 protein is CAISEPGQGDNEQFF. The CDR3 DNA sequence: TGTGCCATCAGTGAACCCGGACAGGGGGACAATGAGCAGTTCTTC.

The J gene is TRBJ2-5, the V gene TRBV11-2; TRBD2 matches 13 bases. V trimming: 5 bases; J trimming: 4 bases; junction bases outside the gene matches: 7. The CDR3 totals 16 residues. Germline-derived CDR1 and CDR2 are SGHAT and FQNNGV. CDR3 in amino acids: CASSRGLAGDGETQYF. The DNA of the CDR3 is TGTGCCAGCAGCCGAGGACTAGCGGGAGACGGAGAGACCCAGTACTTC.

This CDR3 reads CASTYILGGRTQETQYF. The CDR3 bases are TGTGCCAGCACCTACATCTTAGGAGGCCGAACGCAAGAGACCCAGTACTTC. The genes are TRBV6-1 and TRBJ2-5; possible D gene TRBD2, 5 bases. This CDR3 region has 17 residues. V was trimmed by 7 bases and J by 2 bases, leaving 23 bases between them. The germline V gene has CDR1 MNHNS and CDR2 SASEGT.

V and J are TRBV6-5 and TRBJ2-7; weak D call: TRBD2 (9 bases). Germline V gene lookup returns CDR1 MNHEY and CDR2 SVGAGI. The CDR3 is 16 amino acids. V lost 0 bases to trimming and J lost 6 bases, with 18 bases between them. CDR3 residues: CASSYSVLAGQVEQYF. DNA of the CDR3: TGTGCCAGCAGTTACTCGGTCCTAGCGGGACAGGTCGAGCAGTACTTC.

This chain uses TRBV18 with TRBJ2-5, with D perhaps matching TRBD2 (6 bases). The germline V gene has CDR1 KGHSH and CDR2 LQKENI. V was cut by 1 base and J by 5 bases, with 14 bases left in between. The CDR3 extends over 15 amino acids. The CDR3 region has the DNA TGTGCCAGCTCACCACGTGCGGGGATGAGGGAGACCCAGTACTTC. Amino acid sequence: CASSPRAGMRETQYF.

This sequence joins TRBV4-1 and TRBJ2-7, with TRBD1 as a possible D gene (6 bases). Germline CDR1 reads MGHRA; CDR2 reads YSYEKL. The CDR3 spans 16 residues. V was pared by 1 base and J by 3 bases, with 16 bases between. The CDR3 nucleotides are TGCGCCAGCAGCCAAGTTGGGCAGGGGACCAACTACGAGCAGTACTTC. Translating gives CASSQVGQGTNYEQYF.

The chain joins TRBV5-5 to TRBJ2-1; tentative D call: TRBD2 (6 bases). Per germline, CDR1 SGHKS and CDR2 YYEKEE (reference sequence). CDR3 length equals 15 residues. V dropped 0 bases and J dropped 2 bases, with 9 bases sitting between them. CDR3 nucleotides: TGTGCCAGCAGCTTGGCACTAGCTGCCTACAATGAGCAGTTCTTC. Translating it yields CASSLALAAYNEQFF.

This clonotype was detected a few times. The chain uses TRBV18 and TRBJ2-3; unclear D gene. Trimming pared 3 bases from V and 0 bases from J, leaving 7 bases between. CDR1 is KGHSH, CDR2 LQKENI, per germline. The CDR3 contains 14 residues. As DNA, the CDR3 is TGTGCCAGCTCACCTACAAGAAGCACAGATACGCAGTATTTT. Translation gives CASSPTRSTDTQYF.

This clonotype occurred a few times. V and J are TRBV24-1 and TRBJ2-1, with 11 bases identical to TRBD2. The V gene's germline CDR1 is KGHDR and CDR2 SFDVKD. Trimming took 6 bases from V and 4 from J; bases not matched to a gene: 4. The CDR3 totals 15 residues. CDR3 in amino acids: CATSSSGGPYNEQFF. CDR3 DNA sequence: TGTGCCACCAGTTCTAGCGGGGGGCCGTACAATGAGCAGTTCTTC.

The rearrangement joins TRBV6-5 to TRBJ2-5; D is uncertain. The CDR3 length is 16 residues. Trimming stripped 2 bases from V and 1 base from J, with 14 bases between. The germline V gene encodes CDR1 MNHEY and CDR2 SVGAGI. CDR3 region: CASSYTPQELQETQYF. The CDR3 DNA reads as TGTGCCAGCAGTTACACACCCCAGGAGCTCCAAGAGACCCAGTACTTC.

This clonotype was seen a handful of times. The CDR3 nucleotides read TGCAGCCCGCGCGGGGGGCCTTACAATGAGCAGTTCTTC. It codes for CSPRGGPYNEQFF. The chain carries TRBV29-1 and TRBJ2-1, with 8 positions matching TRBD2. Germline trimming cut 8 bases from V and 4 bases from J; bases unmatched to any gene: 7. The germline CDR1 and CDR2 sequences are SQVTM and ANQGSEA. The CDR3 loop spans 13 amino acids.

This sequence joins TRBV20-1 and TRBJ2-3; tentatively, D is TRBD2 (6 bases). Trimming removed 6 bases from V and 4 bases from J, with 14 bases in between. This CDR3 spans 13 amino acids. Germline CDR1 and CDR2: DFQATT and SNEGSKA (reference sequence). CDR3 in amino acids: CSAREPGADTQYF. In DNA form, the CDR3 reads TGCAGTGCCCGGGAGCCCGGGGCAGATACGCAGTATTTT.

This chain connects TRBV20-1 to TRBJ2-1; 7 nucleotides align to TRBD2. Germline CDR1 reads DFQATT; CDR2 reads SNEGSKA (reference sequence). With V trimmed by 0 bases and J by 4 bases, 6 bases remained unmatched. This CDR3 spans 15 amino acids. The CDR3: CSARDQAGNYNEQFF. CDR3 bases: TGCAGTGCTAGAGATCAAGCGGGGAATTACAATGAGCAGTTCTTC.

V gene TRBV11-2 combines with J gene TRBJ2-6; D remains ambiguous. CDR3 length: 16 amino acids. Per germline, CDR1 SGHAT and CDR2 FQNNGV. V shed 5 bases and J shed 3 bases, with 14 bases lying between them. DNA for the CDR3: TGTGCCAGCAGCCCTGAGTGGGGTGGTGGGGCCAACGTCCTGACTTTC. Amino acid sequence: CASSPEWGGGANVLTF.

This clonotype was counted a few times. At one of its ends the junction is not consistent with the germline gene, which may arise from a read error. V usage is TRBV3-1 and J usage is TRBJ2-7; TRBD2 agrees at 10 bases. CDR3 length: 16 residues. Germline loops: CDR1 LGHDT, CDR2 YNNKEL (reference sequence). The CDR3: CASSQGVSGRAYEQYF. CDR3 bases: TGTGCCAGCAGCCAAGGTGTCAGCGGGAGGGCCTATGAGCAGTACTTC.

V is TRBV6-1 and J is TRBJ1-5, with D maybe TRBD1 (5 bases). The CDR3 has 16 residues. The germline V gene has CDR1 MNHNS and CDR2 SASEGT. V dropped 2 bases and J dropped 3 bases, with 14 bases sitting between them. CDR3 bases: TGTGCCAGCAGTGAATACTGGTGGGGGACCAATCAGCCCCAGCATTTT. Its protein is CASSEYWWGTNQPQHF.

This clonotype was recorded a few times. The rearrangement joins TRBV10-3 to TRBJ2-7, with a tentative D call TRBD2 (5 bases). The CDR3 has 13 amino acids. The ends were cut back, 6 bases at V and 5 bases at J, with 14 bases in the middle. CDR1 ENHRY and CDR2 SYGVKD come from the germline V gene. CDR3 nucleotides: TGTGCCATCAGCAATGAGGCCGGGAACGAGCAGTACTTC. This translates into CAISNEAGNEQYF.

This clonotype appeared a few times. The rearrangement uses TRBV5-1 and TRBJ2-1, with a tentative D call TRBD1 (6 bases). This CDR3 spans 14 amino acids. Germline assignment: CDR1 SGHRS and CDR2 YFSETQ. Trimming left V 2 bases short and J 2 bases short, with 8 bases between. The CDR3 loop is CASSFTGPYNEQFF. The CDR3 nucleotides read TGCGCCAGCAGCTTCACAGGGCCCTACAATGAGCAGTTCTTC. Filled out from reference TRBV5-1 and TRBJ2-1, the complete variable domain reads KAGVTQTPRYLIKTRGQQVTLSCSPISGHRSVSWYQQTPGQGLQFLFEYFSETQRNKGNFPGRFSGRQFSNSRSEMNVSTLELGDSALYLCASSFTGPYNEQFFGPGTRLTVL.

This clonotype was seen a handful of times. V gene TRBV18 combines with J gene TRBJ2-7; D is ambiguous. V dropped 4 bases and J dropped 5 bases, with 15 bases sitting between them. Germline values: CDR1 KGHSH, CDR2 LQKENI. This CDR3 has 14 residues. The CDR3 here is CASSHSPALDEQYF. CDR3 nucleotide sequence: TGTGCCAGCTCACACTCTCCCGCCCTAGACGAGCAGTACTTC.

This clonotype has only a few counts. V gene TRBV7-9 combines with J gene TRBJ2-5; 7 nucleotides match TRBD2. The CDR3 spans 16 residues. Germline-derived CDR1 and CDR2 are SEHNR and FQNEAQ (reference sequence). The V and J ends lost 5 bases and 3 bases, in that order; junction bases with no gene match: 12. The CDR3 loop is CASSALGSGAKETQYF. CDR3 nucleotide sequence: TGTGCCAGCAGCGCTTTGGGAAGCGGGGCGAAAGAGACCCAGTACTTC.